The T cell receptor (beta chain) described here comes from a study of glioma-infiltrating T cells after dendritic cell vaccination. Study-wide context: Patients received three intradermal dendritic cell vaccine injections at biweekly intervals.

CDR3 length: 12 residues. Germline values: CDR1 SGHDN, CDR2 FVKESK. Study conclusions and caveats: Few patients contributed both blood and tumor specimens. Survival was not directly related to TCR clonality in these patients.

Note on this clone: Its antigen remains unknown. An end of the junction does not agree with germline; a read error may underlie this.

Amplification used 60 V beta primers and 13 J beta primers. Profiled with immunoSEQ multiplex PCR; TCRdb holds only in-frame clones, not every one. Of roughly 51,000 clones in the sample, 85% were seen once. This sequence joins TRBV14 and TRBJ1-1; maybe TRBD1 (5 bases). The sequence came from a human donor with glioblastoma. The sequences come from blood, collected before dendritic cell vaccination. This CDR3 reads CASSQVRDFIDF. The CDR3 DNA reads as TGTGCCAGCAGCCAAGTCCGGGACTTCATTGACTTT.